This is a list of T cell receptor beta chains from one sample in a study of blood T cell repertoires in COVID-19. Using immunoSEQ multiplex PCR, the repertoire was profiled, and TCRdb retains in-frame clones only, with some absent. The data show some 210,000 clones, with 70% to 90% seen just once and approximately 5.6% held by the top ten. Material: peripheral blood. The receptor set was obtained from a middle-aged woman who had recovered from COVID-19. Both conserved end residues are trimmed from each CDR3.

cdr3_aa j_call v_call
ASSFRGNQPQH TRBJ1-5 TRBV7-8
SVRSGDQPQH TRBJ1-5 TRBV29-1
SAGGQGASGNTIY TRBJ1-3 TRBV29-1
ASSSSRRGELF TRBJ2-2 TRBV7-3
ASSLSGGRAYEQY TRBJ2-7 TRBV27
ASSPRDSENYGYT TRBJ1-2 TRBV18
ASRRTRANTGELF TRBJ2-2 TRBV28
EGCGRGETQY TRBJ2-5 TRBV10-1
ASNPGQGAFGYT TRBJ1-2 TRBV5-6
ASSVGTQETQY TRBJ2-5 TRBV9
ASSYSSDEQF TRBJ2-1 TRBV6-5
ASSLQQDLNQPQH TRBJ1-5 TRBV6-5
ASSLTGGAGELF TRBJ2-2 TRBV9
ASSLISGRYHNEQF TRBJ2-1 TRBV27